A single sample gave rise to the 21 T cell receptor beta chains below, sequenced in a study of neurological immune-mediated disorders. Each CDR3 protein is one row after TCRdb ran MiXCR on the 5' RACE reads. The sample includes 60,000 or so distinct CDR3 sequences, 3% to 4% of them seen just once. The sequencing input was PBMCs. The receptors originated from a woman aged 60-70 years with multiple sclerosis.

In its sample, this clonotype was seen many times. This chain connects TRBV5-1 to TRBJ2-7; D gene ambiguous. The V gene's germline CDR1 is SGHRS and CDR2 YFSETQ. The CDR3 has 11 residues. Between the trimmed V and J ends, which lost 0 bases and 5 bases, there was a span of 3 bases. The CDR3 region has the DNA TGCGCCAGCAGCTTGGGAGACGAGCAGTACTTC. Residues: CASSLGDEQYF.

This clonotype was observed at least ten times. V is TRBV6-5 and J is TRBJ2-5, with no clear D. The germline V and J ends were trimmed by 5 bases and 1 base, with 17 bases remaining between them. Looked up from germline, CDR1 is MNHEY and CDR2 is SVGAGI. The CDR3 has 16 amino acids. CDR3 residues: CASSDPFGPRQETQYF. In nucleotides, the CDR3 is TGTGCCAGCAGTGACCCTTTTGGGCCCCGCCAAGAGACCCAGTACTTC.

This clonotype was seen at least ten times. The chain employs TRBV4-1 and TRBJ2-3; D might be TRBD1 or TRBD2, each matching 7 bases. This CDR3 has 18 residues. Germline CDR1 reads MGHRA; CDR2 reads YSYEKL. V gave up 4 bases and J gave up 0 bases, with 20 bases separating them. This CDR3 is CASSLQGVRGSSTDTQYF. The DNA of the CDR3 is TGCGCCAGCAGCCTGCAGGGGGTGCGGGGGAGTAGCACAGATACGCAGTATTTT.

This clonotype has ten or more counts. The chain couples TRBV28 to TRBJ2-3; D might be TRBD2 (5 bases). The CDR3 extends over 16 amino acids. The V end lost 6 bases, the J end lost 3 bases, and 19 bases lay between the germline ends. Germline CDR1 is MDHEN and CDR2 is SYDVKM. CDR3 region: CASSPFNGVRTDTQYF. The CDR3 DNA reads as TGTGCCAGCAGCCCGTTTAACGGGGTCAGGACAGATACGCAGTATTTT.

This clonotype was counted at least ten times. The V and J genes are TRBV7-2 and TRBJ1-1; a possible D gene is TRBD1 (6 bases). The CDR3 has 16 residues. The V gene lost 3 bases and the J gene lost 1 base, with 15 bases spanning the gap. Germline values: CDR1 SGHTA, CDR2 FQGNSA. DNA of the CDR3: TGTGCCAGCAGCTTGCTTCCGATACAGGGGAACACTGAAGCTTTCTTT. It encodes CASSLLPIQGNTEAFF.

This clonotype showed up just a few times. This chain links TRBV20-1 with TRBJ1-4; the match to TRBD1 covers 8 bases. CDR1 DFQATT and CDR2 SNEGSKA come from the germline V gene (reference sequence). This CDR3 comprises 11 residues. With V trimmed by 0 bases and J by 13 bases, 1 base remained unmatched. DNA for the CDR3: TGCAGTGCTAGAGATGGGACAGGACTGTTTTTT. Its protein product is CSARDGTGLFF.

There are a few counts of this clonotype. The rearrangement links TRBV27 to TRBJ1-6; D ambiguous. V was trimmed by 3 bases and J by 4 bases, leaving 13 bases between them. Germline CDR1 is MNHEY and CDR2 is SMNVEV (reference sequence). There are 16 residues in the CDR3. The CDR3 nucleotides are TGTGCCAGCAGTTTCGCAGGCGCTCCGTATAATTCACCCCTCCACTTT. This codes for CASSFAGAPYNSPLHF.

At least ten counts were recorded for this clonotype. This chain connects TRBV5-1 to TRBJ2-1; maybe TRBD1 (5 bases). Germline V gene sequence: CDR1 SGHRS, CDR2 YFSETQ. This CDR3 has 14 residues. Trimming shortened V by 2 bases and J by 3 bases, and 9 bases separated the two germline ends. As DNA, the CDR3 is TGCGCCAGCAGCTTCGGTCAGGGCTACAATGAGCAGTTCTTC. Translating it yields CASSFGQGYNEQFF.

This clonotype was observed at least ten times. The chain links TRBV7-3 to TRBJ2-1, with a possible D match to TRBD2 (5 bases). The CDR3 length is 13 residues. Trimming pared 5 bases from V and 8 bases from J, leaving 13 bases between. The germline CDR1 and CDR2 sequences are SGHTA and FQGTGA. CDR3 sequence reads: CASSKRDGHEQFF. The CDR3 DNA reads TGTGCCAGCAGCAAACGGGATGGGCATGAGCAGTTCTTC.

This clonotype was seen at least ten times. One end of the junction varies from germline; a read error may be responsible. The chain uses TRBV4-1 and TRBJ1-5, with D possibly matching TRBD1 (6 bases). The CDR3 runs to 13 residues. Germline values: CDR1 MGHRA, CDR2 YSYEKL. CDR3 region: CASSQTVRDILSF. The CDR3 DNA follows: TGCGCCAGCAGCCAGACGGTCCGGGACATCCTTTCTTTT.

This clonotype was picked up many times. The V gene is TRBV20-1, the J gene TRBJ2-3; the D gene is possibly TRBD2 (5 bases). The ends were cut back, 4 bases at V and 0 bases at J, with 17 bases in the middle. Germline CDR1 DFQATT, CDR2 SNEGSKA (reference sequence). The CDR3 sequence is 16 residues long. The CDR3 loop is CSAKRRGDSSTDTQYF. The CDR3 DNA reads as TGCAGTGCTAAGAGACGGGGAGACTCTAGCACAGATACGCAGTATTTT.

This clonotype was detected many times. The chain combines TRBV5-6 with TRBJ2-7, with 8 bases aligning to TRBD1. The V and J ends lost 4 bases and 7 bases, in that order; junction bases with no gene match: 4. The CDR3 has 12 residues. Germline CDR1 reads SGHDT; CDR2 reads YYEEEE. The CDR3 DNA sequence: TGTGCCAGCAGCCGGACAGGGCGGGAGCAGTACTTC. It specifies CASSRTGREQYF.

This clonotype was seen ten or more times. The gene calls are TRBV7-9 and TRBJ2-5; TRBD1 aligns across 9 bases. Trimming took 5 bases from V and 5 from J; bases not matched to a gene: 12. Germline-derived CDR1 and CDR2 are SEHNR and FQNEAQ (reference sequence). This CDR3 has 16 residues. Here the CDR3 reads CASSLPWTGERETQYF. CDR3 bases: TGTGCCAGCAGCCTACCATGGACAGGGGAAAGGGAGACCCAGTACTTC. Together with reference TRBV7-9 and TRBJ2-5, the CDR3 gives the full variable domain: DTGVSQNPRHKITKRGQNVTFRCDPISEHNRLYWYRQTLGQGPEFLTYFQNEAQLEKSRLLSDRFSAERPKGSFSTLEIQRTEQGDSAMYLCASSLPWTGERETQYFGPGTRLLVL.

This clonotype is medium-sized. The V call is TRBV10-3, the J call TRBJ1-3, with D tentatively TRBD1 (5 bases). Deletions cut 5 bases from V and 3 bases from J, with 11 bases between. Germline V gene sequence: CDR1 ENHRY, CDR2 SYGVKD. The CDR3 consists of 14 residues. CDR3 sequence: CAISTRQSGNTIYF. The CDR3 region has the DNA TGTGCCATCAGTACACGACAGAGTGGAAACACCATATATTTT.

Ten or more counts support this clonotype. The CDR3 DNA sequence: TGTGCCAGCCACGTCCGGGACTATAAGACAGATACGCAGTATTTT. This encodes CASHVRDYKTDTQYF. The rearrangement links TRBV6-6 to TRBJ2-3; the match to TRBD2 covers 7 bases. The CDR3 has 15 amino acids. Germline CDR1 and CDR2: MNHNY and SVGAGI (reference sequence). Trimming took 8 bases from V and 3 from J; bases not matched to a gene: 11.

This clonotype was seen ten or more times. V usage is TRBV20-1 and J usage is TRBJ2-2; D not certain. Germline V gene lookup returns CDR1 DFQATT and CDR2 SNEGSKA (reference sequence). The CDR3 spans 13 residues. Trimming removed 1 base at V and 9 bases at J, with 12 bases between. The DNA of the CDR3 is TGCAGTGCTAGAGTCACAGTTCCCAGGGAGCTGTTTTTT. This sequence encodes CSARVTVPRELFF.

This clonotype was recorded at least ten times. The chain carries TRBV20-1 and TRBJ2-7; a weak D match, TRBD2 (5 bases). The CDR3 has 13 amino acids. CDR1 is DFQATT and CDR2 is SNEGSKA in the germline V gene (reference sequence). Trimming left V 3 bases short and J 0 bases short, with 9 bases between. CDR3 nucleotide sequence: TGCAGTGCTAGTTTACTAGGCTCCTACGAGCAGTACTTC. Residues: CSASLLGSYEQYF.

This clonotype has ten or more counts. The chain recombines TRBV20-1 with TRBJ2-7; 11 bases line up with TRBD2. Germline CDR1 reads DFQATT; CDR2 reads SNEGSKA (reference sequence). Trimming took 6 bases from V and 3 from J; bases not matched to a gene: 7. There are 14 residues in the CDR3. CDR3 loop: CSAILAGVGYEQYF. CDR3 nucleotide sequence: TGCAGTGCCATACTAGCGGGAGTAGGCTACGAGCAGTACTTC.

This clonotype was counted many times. This chain connects TRBV28 to TRBJ2-7; D is possibly TRBD1 (5 bases). CDR3 length equals 15 residues. V lost 5 bases to trimming and J lost 3 bases, with 17 bases between them. CDR1 is MDHEN, CDR2 SYDVKM, per germline. CDR3 nucleotides: TGTGCCAGCAGTCCCTTAGGGGCTTCGTACTACGAGCAGTACTTC. As protein: CASSPLGASYYEQYF.

Ten or more counts support this clonotype. V usage is TRBV5-1 and J usage is TRBJ2-5, with TRBD2 identical over 12 bases. V dropped 2 bases and J dropped 5; count of bases not matched to a gene: 7. Germline V gene lookup returns CDR1 SGHRS and CDR2 YFSETQ. The CDR3 has 16 residues. The CDR3 region has the DNA TGCGCCAGCAGCTTTACTAGCGGGGGGCCGTGGGAGACCCAGTACTTC. Protein product: CASSFTSGGPWETQYF.

This clonotype was detected ten times or more. The rearrangement joins TRBV28 to TRBJ2-3; 7 bases fit TRBD2. Germline CDR1 is MDHEN and CDR2 is SYDVKM. J gave up 3 bases and V 3 bases, and 0 bases lay outside the gene matches. The CDR3 has 13 amino acids. The CDR3 sequence: CASSFGGTDTQYF. In DNA, the CDR3 is TGTGCCAGCAGTTTCGGGGGGACAGATACGCAGTATTTT.